Listed here is a single T cell receptor beta chain. What it binds is not known. Terminally differentiated effector memory CD45RA+ cells were excluded by CCR7 positive selection of CD45RO-negative cells. Every contributor of samples was a Caucasian grown-up residing in Nashville, Tennessee. The germline CDR1 and CDR2 sequences are SGHRS and YFSETQ. This CDR3 spans 17 amino acids. V shed 4 bases and J shed 0 bases, with 20 bases lying between them. Some clones are missing from TCRdb's copy, which holds only in-frame ones; the method was immunoSEQ multiplex PCR. The data hold fewer than 800,000 clones, with just over 90% observed a single time. The data stem from a study of shared clonotypes between healthy human individuals. Study-wide findings and caveats: Tissues were not sampled, only blood, and their repertoires likely differ.

This rearrangement joins TRBV5-1 to TRBJ2-7; D may be TRBD2 (6 bases). Material: naive CD8+ T cells sorted from blood. The TCR was taken from a man in his thirties or forties in good health. The CDR3 coding sequence is TGCGCCAGCAGCCAGGGCCGGGGACTTCAGAGCTCCTACGAGCAGTACTTC. Amino acid sequence: CASSQGRGLQSSYEQYF.